A selection of T cell receptor beta chains follows, all from one sample in a study of blood T cell repertoires in COVID-19. The repertoire was sequenced with immunoSEQ multiplex PCR; TCRdb's copy has only in-frame clones and lacks some. There are roughly 200,000 clones in the sample; less than 90% occur only once, and roughly 2.7% lies in the top ten. Sequenced material: PBMCs or T cells enriched from blood (not recorded which). The receptors originated from a woman in her thirties who had recovered from COVID-19. CDR3s include the opening cysteine and the closing phenylalanine or tryptophan. A D gene is named only where the DNA matches it firmly. Size values are once, few and many counts, or a class for expanded clones, and some rows have none.

J gene,V gene,D gene,clone size,CDR3 length,CDR3 protein,CDR3 DNA
TRBJ2-2,TRBV5-1,TRBD1,-,17,CASSSWTGGANTGELFF,TGCGCCAGCAGCTCCTGGACAGGGGGCGCGAACACCGGGGAGCTGTTTTTT
TRBJ2-6,TRBV11-3,TRBD1,-,17,CASSLGGQTSGANVLTF,TGTGCCAGCAGCTTAGGGGGACAGACCTCTGGGGCCAACGTCCTGACTTTC
TRBJ1-1,TRBV5-5,-,-,14,CASSLGIGDTEAFF,TGTGCCAGCAGCTTGGGGATCGGGGACACTGAAGCTTTCTTT
TRBJ2-1,TRBV6-5,TRBD2,-,15,CASSYERGPYNEQFF,TGTGCCAGCAGTTACGAGCGGGGCCCCTACAATGAGCAGTTCTTC
TRBJ2-2,TRBV6-5,-,-,12,CASFFSTGELFF,TGTGCCAGCTTTTTTTCAACCGGGGAGCTGTTTTTT
TRBJ2-3,TRBV19,-,-,14,CASMVRGQADTQYF,TGTGCCAGTATGGTAAGGGGCCAAGCAGATACGCAGTATTTT
TRBJ2-3,TRBV10-3,-,once,14,CATSAGQWTDTQYF,TGTGCCACCTCAGCGGGTCAATGGACAGATACGCAGTATTTT
TRBJ2-7,TRBV4-3,TRBD1,-,14,CASSQTTGGYEQYF,TGCGCCAGCAGCCAAACGACAGGGGGCTACGAGCAGTACTTC
TRBJ2-2,TRBV18,-,-,15,CASSPGGQNTGELFF,TGTGCCAGCTCGCCGGGGGGACAGAACACCGGGGAGCTGTTTTTT
TRBJ1-1,TRBV7-3,-,-,13,CASRFGAGTEAFF,TGTGCCAGCAGATTCGGAGCGGGCACTGAAGCTTTCTTT